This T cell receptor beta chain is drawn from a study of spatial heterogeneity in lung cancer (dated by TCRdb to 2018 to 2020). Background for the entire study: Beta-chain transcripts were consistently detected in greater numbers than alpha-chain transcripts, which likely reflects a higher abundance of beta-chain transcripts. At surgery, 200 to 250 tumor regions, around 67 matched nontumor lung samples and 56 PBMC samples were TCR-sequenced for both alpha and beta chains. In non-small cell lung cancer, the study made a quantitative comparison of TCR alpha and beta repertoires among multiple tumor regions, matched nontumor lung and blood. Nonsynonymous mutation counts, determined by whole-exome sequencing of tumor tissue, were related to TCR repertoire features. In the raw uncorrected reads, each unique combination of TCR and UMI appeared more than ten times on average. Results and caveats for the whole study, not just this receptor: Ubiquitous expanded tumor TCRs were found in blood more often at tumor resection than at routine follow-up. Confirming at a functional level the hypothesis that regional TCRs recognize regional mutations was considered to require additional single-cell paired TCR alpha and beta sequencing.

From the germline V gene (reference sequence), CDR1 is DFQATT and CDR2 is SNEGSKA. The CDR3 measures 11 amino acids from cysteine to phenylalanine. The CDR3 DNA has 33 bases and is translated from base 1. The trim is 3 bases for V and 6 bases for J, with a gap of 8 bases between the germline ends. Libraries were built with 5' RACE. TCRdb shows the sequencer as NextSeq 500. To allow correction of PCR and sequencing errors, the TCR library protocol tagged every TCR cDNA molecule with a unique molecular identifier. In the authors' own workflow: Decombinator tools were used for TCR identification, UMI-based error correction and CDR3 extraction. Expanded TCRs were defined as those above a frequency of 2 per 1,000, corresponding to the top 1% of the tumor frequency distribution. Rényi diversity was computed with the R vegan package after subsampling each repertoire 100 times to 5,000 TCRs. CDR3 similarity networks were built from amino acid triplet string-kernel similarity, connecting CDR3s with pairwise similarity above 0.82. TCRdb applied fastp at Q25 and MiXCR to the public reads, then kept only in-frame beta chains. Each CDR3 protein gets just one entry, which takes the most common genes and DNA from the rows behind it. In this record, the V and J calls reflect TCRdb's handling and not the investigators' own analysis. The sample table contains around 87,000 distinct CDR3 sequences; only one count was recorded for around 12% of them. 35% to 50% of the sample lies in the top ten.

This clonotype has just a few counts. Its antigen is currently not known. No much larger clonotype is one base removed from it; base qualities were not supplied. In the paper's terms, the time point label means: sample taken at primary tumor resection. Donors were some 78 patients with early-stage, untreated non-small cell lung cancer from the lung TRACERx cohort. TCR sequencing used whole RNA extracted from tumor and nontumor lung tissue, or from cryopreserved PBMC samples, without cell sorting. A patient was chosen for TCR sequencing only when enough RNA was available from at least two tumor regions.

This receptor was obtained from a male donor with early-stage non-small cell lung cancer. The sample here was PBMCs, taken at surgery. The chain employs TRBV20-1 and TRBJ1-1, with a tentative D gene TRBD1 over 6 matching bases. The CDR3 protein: CSASGGSEAFF. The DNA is TGCAGTGCTAGCGGGGGCTCTGAAGCTTTCTTT.